The rows below give T cell receptor beta chains drawn from one sample of a study of blood T cell repertoires in COVID-19. The protocol was immunoSEQ multiplex PCR, while the TCRdb copy is restricted to in-frame clones and leaves out a portion. The sample holds about 48,000 clones, around four fifths seen once. Input material: peripheral blood. Receptors were obtained from a man aged 40-55 years with acute or convalescent COVID-19. CDR3s include the opening cysteine and the closing phenylalanine or tryptophan. D genes are given only for firm matches. Size is omitted from some rows. Given values are once, few, many or a class for expanded clones.

v_call	j_call	clone_size	d_call	cdr3_aa	cdr3_nt
TRBV6-5	TRBJ2-7	.	.	CASSPQGSTYEQYF	TGTGCCAGCAGTCCTCAGGGCAGCACCTACGAGCAGTACTTC
TRBV5-1	TRBJ1-2	.	TRBD1	CASSLAQGIGKGYTF	TGCGCCAGCAGCTTGGCACAGGGGATCGGAAAGGGCTACACCTTC
TRBV10-3	TRBJ2-5	once	.	CAISTGQGGETQYF	TGTGCCATCAGTACCGGACAGGGAGGGGAGACCCAGTACTTC
TRBV2	TRBJ2-1	.	TRBD2	CASSGLAGAGLNEQFF	TGTGCCAGCAGTGGGCTAGCGGGGGCAGGGCTCAATGAGCAGTTCTTC
TRBV4-1	TRBJ2-7	medium-sized	.	CASSPYLRTVYYEQYF	TGCGCCAGCAGCCCATATCTCCGGACAGTTTACTACGAGCAGTACTTC
TRBV12-3/TRBV12-4	TRBJ2-1	.	TRBD1	CASRDSSYNEQFF	TGTGCCAGTCGGGACAGCTCCTACAATGAGCAGTTCTTC
TRBV11-2	TRBJ1-4	.	.	CASSLGRGPGEKLFF	TGTGCCAGCAGCTTAGGGCGGGGGCCGGGGGAAAAACTGTTTTTT
TRBV3-1/TRBV3-2	TRBJ2-5	.	.	CASSQFGSGETQYF	TGTGCCAGCAGCCAATTTGGGTCAGGGGAGACCCAGTACTTC
TRBV5-1	TRBJ1-5	.	TRBD1	CASSLAGGAQPQHF	TGCGCCAGCAGCTTGGCAGGGGGCGCTCAGCCCCAGCATTTT
TRBV11-2	TRBJ1-2	.	.	CASSSQDYGYTF	TGTGCCAGCAGCTCACAGGACTATGGCTACACCTTC
TRBV11-3	TRBJ2-1	.	.	CASSLAPAPHNEQFF	TGTGCCAGCAGCTTAGCCCCCGCGCCCCACAATGAGCAGTTCTTC
TRBV10-3	TRBJ2-3	once	TRBD1	CAIKRTGEKSDTQYF	TGTGCCATCAAACGGACAGGTGAAAAGTCGGATACGCAGTATTTT
TRBV18	TRBJ1-1	.	.	CASCRANTEAFF	TGTGCCAGCTGCAGGGCGAACACTGAAGCTTTCTTT
TRBV9	TRBJ2-3	.	TRBD2	CASSPGTSGWSSTDTQYF	TGTGCCAGCAGCCCCGGGACTAGCGGGTGGTCTAGCACAGATACGCAGTATTTT
TRBV18	TRBJ2-7	.	.	CASSPGEGQYEQYF	TGTGCCAGCTCACCCGGGGAGGGACAATACGAGCAGTACTTC
TRBV29-1	TRBJ2-7	.	TRBD2	CSVRGTSGTYYEQYF	TGCAGCGTCCGAGGGACTAGCGGGACTTACTACGAGCAGTACTTC
TRBV7-2	TRBJ1-1	.	.	CASSLAPSGLGTEAFF	TGTGCCAGCAGCTTAGCGCCTTCAGGGCTGGGTACTGAAGCTTTCTTT
TRBV14	TRBJ1-2	few	.	CASSQGGRYGYTF	TGTGCCAGCAGCCAAGGGGGGCGGTATGGCTACACCTTC
TRBV18	TRBJ2-1	few	TRBD2	CASSPGLAGDEQFF	TGTGCCAGCTCACCAGGACTAGCGGGGGACGAGCAGTTCTTC
TRBV24-1	TRBJ2-1	.	TRBD2	CATSVLGSGGFNEQFF	TGTGCCACCAGTGTCTTGGGAAGCGGGGGGTTCAATGAGCAGTTCTTC
TRBV3-1/TRBV3-2	TRBJ2-7	.	TRBD1	CASRGGQVYEQYF	TGTGCCAGCAGAGGCGGACAGGTCTACGAGCAGTACTTC
TRBV3-1/TRBV3-2	TRBJ2-2	few	.	CASSQVYTGELFF	TGTGCCAGCAGCCAAGTCTACACCGGGGAGCTGTTTTTT
TRBV5-4	TRBJ2-6	.	.	CASSPGGIEYGANVLTF	TGTGCCAGCAGCCCCGGCGGGATTGAATATGGGGCCAACGTCCTGACTTTC
TRBV9	TRBJ2-1	.	.	CASSVGPPHLRSYNEQFF	TGTGCCAGCAGCGTAGGGCCTCCTCATCTGCGGTCGTACAATGAGCAGTTCTTC